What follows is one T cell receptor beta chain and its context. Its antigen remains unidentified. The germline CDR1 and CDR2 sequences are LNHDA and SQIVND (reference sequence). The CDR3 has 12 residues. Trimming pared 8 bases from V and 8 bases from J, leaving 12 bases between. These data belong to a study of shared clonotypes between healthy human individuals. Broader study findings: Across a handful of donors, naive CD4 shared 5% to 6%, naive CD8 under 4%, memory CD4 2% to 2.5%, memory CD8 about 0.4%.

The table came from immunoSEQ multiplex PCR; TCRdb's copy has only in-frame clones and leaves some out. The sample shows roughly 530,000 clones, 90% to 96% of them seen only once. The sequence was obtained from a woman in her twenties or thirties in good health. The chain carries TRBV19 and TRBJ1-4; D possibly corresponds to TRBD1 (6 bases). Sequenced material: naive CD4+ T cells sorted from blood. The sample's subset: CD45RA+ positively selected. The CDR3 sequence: CASGGAGEKLFF. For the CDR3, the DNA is TGTGCCAGTGGGGGGGCAGGAGAAAAACTGTTTTTT.